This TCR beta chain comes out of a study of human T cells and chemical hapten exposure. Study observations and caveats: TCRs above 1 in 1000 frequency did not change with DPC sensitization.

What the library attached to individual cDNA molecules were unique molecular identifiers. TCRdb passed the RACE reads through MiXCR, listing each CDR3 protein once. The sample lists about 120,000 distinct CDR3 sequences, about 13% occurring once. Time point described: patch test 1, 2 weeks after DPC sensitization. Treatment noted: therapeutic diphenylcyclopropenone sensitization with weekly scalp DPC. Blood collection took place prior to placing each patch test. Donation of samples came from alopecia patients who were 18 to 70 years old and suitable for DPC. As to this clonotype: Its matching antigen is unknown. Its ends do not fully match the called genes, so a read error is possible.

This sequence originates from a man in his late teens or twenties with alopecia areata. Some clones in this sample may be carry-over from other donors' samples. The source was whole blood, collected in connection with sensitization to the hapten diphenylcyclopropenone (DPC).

Here the CDR3 reads CASGFAGTGEQYF. The DNA for the CDR3 is TGTGCCAGCGGCTTTGCGGGGACCGGCGAGCAGTACTTC. The V and J genes are TRBV11-2 and TRBJ2-7, with a weak D call TRBD2 (6 bases). The germline CDR1 and CDR2 sequences are SGHAT and FQNNGV. The CDR3 is made up of 13 amino acids. Using reference TRBV11-2 and TRBJ2-7 for the parts outside the CDR3, the full variable domain is EAGVAQSPRYKIIEKRQSVAFWCNPISGHATLYWYQQILGQGPKLLIQFQNNGVVDDSQLPKDRFSAERLKGVDSTLKIQPAKLEDSAVYLCASGFAGTGEQYFGPGTRLTVT.